These 4 T cell receptor beta chains share one sample of origin, sequenced in a study of blood T cell repertoires in COVID-19. Profiled with immunoSEQ multiplex PCR; TCRdb holds only in-frame clones, not every one. The table lists tens of thousands of clones, around 83% of them singletons. Specimen: peripheral blood. Receptor source: a man older than 75 with active COVID-19.

The chain carries TRBV19 and TRBJ1-4; D might be TRBD1 (6 bases). Trimming took off 3 bases at V and 7 bases at J, with 6 bases between the two ends. Germline V CDR1 and CDR2: LNHDA, SQIVND (reference sequence). The CDR3 covers 12 residues. The CDR3 DNA sequence: TGTGCCAGTAGTATCAGGGGTGAAAAACTGTTTTTT. Translation gives CASSIRGEKLFF.

The chain has TRBV3-1 (or the pseudogene TRBV3-2) and TRBJ2-7, with TRBD1 matching 8 bases. V dropped 0 bases and J dropped 4; count of bases not matched to a gene: 8. In germline, CDR1 is LGHDT, CDR2 YNNKEL (reference sequence). CDR3 length: 16 amino acids. This CDR3 reads CASSQEGQVDFYEQYF. CDR3 coding DNA: TGTGCCAGCAGCCAAGAGGGACAGGTGGACTTTTACGAGCAGTACTTC.

The J gene is TRBJ2-1, the V gene TRBV19; 12 nucleotides align to TRBD2. Germline values: CDR1 LNHDA, CDR2 SQIVND (reference sequence). The CDR3 contains 18 residues. V lost 1 base to trimming and J lost 5 bases; unmatched junction nucleotides: 9. The CDR3 coding sequence is TGTGCCAGTAGTATAGTCTACTCGAGACTAGCGGGAGACAATGAGCAGTTCTTC. Translated, it gives CASSIVYSRLAGDNEQFF.

The gene calls are TRBV18 and TRBJ1-2, with a weak D call TRBD1 (6 bases). V was clipped by 8 bases and J by 3 bases, with 25 bases between them. The CDR3 consists of 17 residues. The germline V gene encodes CDR1 KGHSH and CDR2 LQKENI. The DNA for the CDR3 is TGTGCCAGCCCCCACGGGGGGGGAGGGGGAGGATACTATGGCTACACCTTC. As protein: CASPHGGGGGGYYGYTF. The variable domain in full, completed from reference TRBV18 and TRBJ1-2, reads NAGVMQNPRHLVRRRGQEARLRCSPMKGHSHVYWYRQLPEEGLKFMVYLQKENIIDESGMPKERFSAEFPKEGPSILRIQQVVRGDSAAYFCASPHGGGGGGYYGYTFGSGTRLTVV.